The 26 T cell receptor beta chains given below trace back to one sample, sequenced in a study of cytomegalovirus exposure and HLA in healthy donors. It was with 60 Vbeta and 13 Jbeta primers that the PCR ran. Measured with immunoSEQ multiplex PCR; TCRdb has only the in-frame clones, and not every one. The sample contains more than 150,000 clones, approximately 80% of which appear only once. The sample taken for sequencing was PBMCs. The receptors were sampled from a woman in her thirties in good health and CMV-seropositive.

The V gene is TRBV10-1, the J gene TRBJ2-7; TRBD2 matches at 7 bases. Per the germline V gene, CDR1 is WNHNN and CDR2 is SYGVQD (reference sequence). This CDR3 has 15 amino acids. V shed 8 bases, J shed 6 bases, and the junction held 16 bases outside the gene matches. In nucleotides, the CDR3 is TGCGCCAGCGGGGAGGGCGACCGGACCCACGGCGAGCAGTACTTC. This gives the protein CASGEGDRTHGEQYF.

This chain joins TRBV9 and TRBJ2-2; a possible D gene is TRBD2 (6 bases). There are 14 residues in the CDR3. In germline, CDR1 is SGDLS, CDR2 YYNGEE. V shed 3 bases and J shed 7 bases, with 13 bases lying between them. The CDR3 DNA is TGTGCCAGCAGCGATATTGCTAGCGACGGGGAGCTGTTTTTT. Translation: CASSDIASDGELFF.

The genes are TRBV19 and TRBJ1-3; D is uncertain. The CDR3 contains 17 residues. Germline loops: CDR1 LNHDA, CDR2 SQIVND (reference sequence). V lost 3 bases and J lost 0, with 15 bases in between. CDR3 nucleotide sequence: TGTGCCAGTAGTATTGACACTTGGCAGCCCTCTGGAAACACCATATATTTT. Protein sequence: CASSIDTWQPSGNTIYF. Combining the CDR3 with reference TRBV19 and TRBJ1-3 gives the whole variable domain DGGITQSPKYLFRKEGQNVTLSCEQNLNHDAMYWYRQDPGQGLRLIYYSQIVNDFQKGDIAEGYSVSREKKESFPLTVTSAQKNPTAFYLCASSIDTWQPSGNTIYFGEGSWLTVV.

The chain combines TRBV5-1 with TRBJ2-7; 8 nucleotides line up with TRBD1. With 0 bases clipped from V and 0 bases from J, the junction kept 2 bases outside the gene matches. Germline loops: CDR1 SGHRS, CDR2 YFSETQ. This CDR3 contains 15 residues. CDR3 sequence: CASSLDRGTSYEQYF. DNA of the CDR3: TGCGCCAGCAGCTTGGACAGGGGGACCTCCTACGAGCAGTACTTC. Based on the CDR3 plus reference TRBV5-1 and TRBJ2-7, the full variable domain is KAGVTQTPRYLIKTRGQQVTLSCSPISGHRSVSWYQQTPGQGLQFLFEYFSETQRNKGNFPGRFSGRQFSNSRSEMNVSTLELGDSALYLCASSLDRGTSYEQYFGPGTRLTVT.

The chain recombines TRBV5-1 with TRBJ2-7; TRBD2 matches 10 bases. The CDR3 length is 13 residues. V lost 1 base, J lost 12 bases, and 7 bases stayed unmatched. Per the germline V gene, CDR1 is SGHRS and CDR2 is YFSETQ. The CDR3 DNA sequence: TGCGCCAGCAGCTTGCTTGGGCTAGCGGGAGCGTACTTC. Translated: CASSLLGLAGAYF.

Comments on this clone: Other DNA variants within this sample encode the same CDR3. The chain has TRBV6-5 and TRBJ2-1, with D perhaps TRBD1 (5 bases). The CDR3 runs to 15 residues. Germline V gives CDR1 MNHEY, CDR2 SVGAGI. V lost 6 bases and J 5 bases, leaving 17 bases between the germline ends. The CDR3 nucleotides read TGTGCCAGCAGCCCGGACCTTTTCAGGGACAATGAGCAGTTCTTC. Translating gives CASSPDLFRDNEQFF.

This clone has more than one count but fewer than ten. The V and J genes are TRBV4-3 and TRBJ1-1; 7 nucleotides match TRBD1. Germline-derived CDR1 and CDR2 are LGHNA and YSLEER. The CDR3 loop spans 14 amino acids. Trimming cost V 8 bases and J 0 bases; bases outside gene matches: 6. The CDR3 DNA follows: TGCGCCAGCGGACAGGATCGAATGAACACTGAAGCTTTCTTT. Translation gives CASGQDRMNTEAFF.

This clone was seen a few times. The rearrangement joins TRBV2 to TRBJ2-7; possible D gene TRBD2, 5 bases. Trimming removed 11 bases at V and 4 bases at J, with 6 bases between. Germline CDR1 SNHLY, CDR2 FYNNEI. CDR3 size: 9 residues. The CDR3 is CACGYEQYF. In DNA form, the CDR3 reads TGTGCCTGCGGGTACGAGCAGTACTTC.

The chain combines TRBV10-2 with TRBJ2-7; D remains unclear. Germline assignment: CDR1 WSHSY and CDR2 SAAADI. V dropped 8 bases and J dropped 4 bases, with 18 bases sitting between them. This CDR3 spans 14 amino acids. CDR3 sequence: CASRRSLTYYEQYF. CDR3 coding DNA: TGCGCCAGCCGGCGGTCTTTGACTTATTACGAGCAGTACTTC.

The chain recombines TRBV14 with TRBJ1-1; D may be TRBD1 (5 bases). Germline-derived CDR1 and CDR2 are SGHDN and FVKESK. The CDR3 length is 15 residues. V was shortened by 2 bases and J by 6 bases, with 16 bases between the two germline ends. CDR3 nucleotides: TGTGCCAGCAGCCAAAGACAGTCCTACTCCGCTGAAGCTTTCTTT. Encoded protein: CASSQRQSYSAEAFF. The full variable domain, in which reference TRBV14 and TRBJ1-1 provide the parts outside the CDR3, is EAGVTQFPSHSVIEKGQTVTLRCDPISGHDNLYWYRRVMGKEIKFLLHFVKESKQDESGMPNNRFLAERTGGTYSTLKVQPAELEDSGVYFCASSQRQSYSAEAFFGQGTRLTVV.

The chain is built from TRBV19 and TRBJ1-5; D call uncertain. CDR1 is LNHDA and CDR2 is SQIVND in the germline V gene (reference sequence). V shed 5 bases and J shed 12 bases, with 17 bases lying between them. This CDR3 region has 13 residues. CDR3 DNA: TGTGCCAGTAGTGTCTCGGAGGGAAGGAGCCAGCATTTT. Protein sequence: CASSVSEGRSQHF.

As to this clone: Other nucleotide sequences in the sample specify the same CDR3. This sequence joins TRBV7-9 and TRBJ1-1; possibly TRBD1 for D (5 bases). The CDR3 extends over 12 amino acids. Trimming cost V 1 base and J 7 bases, with 7 bases left between them. Germline loops: CDR1 SEHNR, CDR2 FQNEAQ (reference sequence). CDR3 DNA: TGTGCCAGCAGCTTAGGCAGGGTTGAAGCTTTCTTT. Its protein is CASSLGRVEAFF.

The chain links TRBV7-9 to TRBJ2-7; D is undetermined. Per the germline V gene, CDR1 is SEHNR and CDR2 is FQNEAQ (reference sequence). Trimming removed 7 bases from V and 3 bases from J, with 13 bases in between. CDR3 length: 13 residues. The CDR3 nucleotides read TGTGCCAGCACCCCCCAGCGTAGCTACGAGCAGTACTTC. Translating gives CASTPQRSYEQYF.

J is TRBJ1-1 and V is TRBV18; 7 bases agree with TRBD1. Germline V gene sequence: CDR1 KGHSH, CDR2 LQKENI. The CDR3 is 16 residues long. V was clipped by 4 bases and J by 2 bases; unmatched bases: 10. CDR3 amino acids: CASSRTGQFFNTEAFF. The CDR3, as DNA: TGTGCCAGCTCACGGACGGGACAGTTTTTCAACACTGAAGCTTTCTTT.

V usage is TRBV18 and J usage is TRBJ1-3; perhaps TRBD1 as D (6 bases). Trimming left V 3 bases short and J 0 bases short, with 18 bases between. CDR1 is KGHSH and CDR2 is LQKENI in the germline V gene. The CDR3 is 18 residues long. CDR3 amino acids: CASSPVRQGGASGNTIYF. The CDR3 nucleotides read TGTGCCAGCTCACCGGTACGACAAGGGGGTGCCTCTGGAAACACCATATATTTT.

The V gene is TRBV4-1, the J gene TRBJ1-3; D remains unclear. CDR3 length: 15 residues. The germline V and J ends were trimmed by 0 bases and 4 bases, with 10 bases remaining between them. Per germline, CDR1 MGHRA and CDR2 YSYEKL. The CDR3 protein is CASSQDPGIGNTIYF. Written as DNA, the CDR3 is TGCGCCAGCAGCCAAGACCCAGGTATCGGAAACACCATATATTTT.

The chain recombines TRBV28 with TRBJ1-1; D uncertain. The germline gives CDR1 MDHEN, CDR2 SYDVKM. CDR3 length equals 13 residues. Trimming removed 4 bases from V and 0 bases from J, with 6 bases in between. DNA for the CDR3: TGTGCCAGCAGTTATGCGGTGAACACTGAAGCTTTCTTT. Its protein product is CASSYAVNTEAFF.

The chain employs TRBV27 and TRBJ1-1; 9 bases line up with TRBD1. Germline V gives CDR1 MNHEY, CDR2 SMNVEV (reference sequence). The trim removed 3 bases at V and 4 bases at J, leaving 9 bases unmatched. The length of the CDR3 is 16 residues. The CDR3 DNA follows: TGTGCCAGCAGTTTCCTTACCGGGACAGGGACCACTGAAGCTTTCTTT. Its protein product is CASSFLTGTGTTEAFF.

This clone was observed a few times. This CDR3 is CASSDRNYEQYF. Written as DNA, the CDR3 is TGTGCCAGCAGTGACAGGAACTACGAGCAGTACTTC. The chain is built from TRBV2 and TRBJ2-7; D is unresolved. Trimming removed 3 bases from V and 3 bases from J, with 6 bases in between. The CDR3 is 12 amino acids. The germline gives CDR1 SNHLY, CDR2 FYNNEI.

The genes are TRBV7-9 and TRBJ2-1; D may be TRBD1 (5 bases). Germline V gene lookup returns CDR1 SEHNR and CDR2 FQNEAQ (reference sequence). The V end lost 2 bases, the J end lost 4 bases, and 18 bases lay between the germline ends. This CDR3 is built from 17 residues. The CDR3 sequence: CASSLLAGKGAYNEQFF. The DNA for the CDR3 is TGTGCCAGCAGCTTACTCGCAGGGAAGGGTGCGTACAATGAGCAGTTCTTC. Using reference TRBV7-9 and TRBJ2-1 for the parts outside the CDR3, the full variable domain is DTGVSQNPRHKITKRGQNVTFRCDPISEHNRLYWYRQTLGQGPEFLTYFQNEAQLEKSRLLSDRFSAERPKGSFSTLEIQRTEQGDSAMYLCASSLLAGKGAYNEQFFGPGTRLTVL.

This clone occurred once. The J gene is TRBJ2-7, the V gene TRBV4-2, with D maybe TRBD1 (5 bases). This CDR3 comprises 13 residues. V lost 2 bases to trimming and J lost 3 bases, with 8 bases between them. The germline V gene encodes CDR1 LGHNA and CDR2 YNFKEQ. CDR3 amino acids: CASSQYRSYEQYF. The CDR3 nucleotides read TGTGCCAGCAGCCAATACAGGAGCTACGAGCAGTACTTC.

This clone was counted only a few times. V gene TRBV2 combines with J gene TRBJ2-7, with D unresolved. Germline V gene data show CDR1 as SNHLY and CDR2 as FYNNEI. Trimming left V 7 bases short and J 1 base short, with 5 bases between. There are 11 residues in the CDR3. The CDR3 reads CASTSSYEQYF. The CDR3 DNA reads TGTGCCAGCACTAGTTCCTACGAGCAGTACTTC.

The V call is TRBV6-1, the J call TRBJ1-5, with D perhaps matching TRBD1 (5 bases). Germline V CDR1 and CDR2: MNHNS, SASEGT. The CDR3 loop spans 16 amino acids. V lost 2 bases to trimming and J lost 3 bases, with 14 bases between them. The CDR3 here is CASSERTGGINQPQHF. CDR3 nucleotide sequence: TGTGCCAGCAGTGAAAGAACTGGGGGGATCAATCAGCCCCAGCATTTT.

The chain carries TRBV6-6 and TRBJ1-4, with 10 bases identical to TRBD1. Germline CDR1 reads MNHNY; CDR2 reads SVGAGI (reference sequence). The trim removed 2 bases at V and 8 bases at J, leaving 8 bases unmatched. CDR3 length equals 16 residues. The CDR3 sequence: CASSYRGTGEGEKLFF. The CDR3 DNA is TGTGCCAGCAGTTACCGGGGGACAGGGGAGGGAGAAAAACTGTTTTTT.

This clone was observed a few times. The V and J genes are TRBV19 and TRBJ1-1; possible D gene TRBD1, 5 bases. This CDR3 region has 13 residues. Trimming stripped 6 bases from V and 6 bases from J, with 14 bases between. Germline V gives CDR1 LNHDA, CDR2 SQIVND (reference sequence). In nucleotides, the CDR3 is TGTGCCAGTAGCCCCTCGGGGGTTGCTGAAGCTTTCTTT. Protein product: CASSPSGVAEAFF.

This clone was seen a handful of times. J is TRBJ1-2 and V is TRBV6-5, with D perhaps TRBD1 (6 bases). Germline values: CDR1 MNHEY, CDR2 SVGAGI. V shed 8 bases and J shed 8 bases, with 15 bases lying between them. The CDR3 length is 12 residues. Here the CDR3 reads CASLTTGGGYTF. The DNA of the CDR3 is TGTGCCAGCCTGACGACGGGGGGCGGCTACACCTTC.